The TCR beta chain described here comes from a study of sequential checkpoint blockade in melanoma. Specified treatment: randomized to nivolumab then ipilimumab (arm A) or the reverse (arm B). This clone is labeled medium-sized. Assay: immunoSEQ multiplex PCR; the TCRdb copy retains only in-frame clones and omits some. The data contain fewer than 15,000 clones, almost 85% of them singletons. The receptor's source is a human donor with melanoma. This sample comprised CD8+ T cells sorted from blood (inferred from file names), obtained from a patient given nivolumab and ipilimumab in sequence.

This chain's CDR3 is CASSQDGGSSGANVLTF. CDR3 coding DNA: TGCGCCAGCAGCCAAGATGGCGGGTCCTCTGGGGCCAACGTCCTGACTTTC. This sequence joins TRBV4-3 and TRBJ2-6; possibly TRBD2 for D (5 bases). Trimming cost V 0 bases and J 0 bases, with 9 bases left between them. Germline loops: CDR1 LGHNA, CDR2 YSLEER. The CDR3 spans 17 residues.